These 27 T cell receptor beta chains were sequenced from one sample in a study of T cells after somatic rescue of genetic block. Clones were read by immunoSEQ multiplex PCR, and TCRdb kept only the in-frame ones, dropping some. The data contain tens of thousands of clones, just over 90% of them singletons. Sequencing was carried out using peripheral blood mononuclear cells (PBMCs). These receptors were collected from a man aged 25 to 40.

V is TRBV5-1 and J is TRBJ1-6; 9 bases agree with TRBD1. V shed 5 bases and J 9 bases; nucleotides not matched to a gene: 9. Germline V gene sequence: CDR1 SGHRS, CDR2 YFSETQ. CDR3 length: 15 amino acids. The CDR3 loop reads CASSRAGTGSSPLHF. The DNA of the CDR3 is TGCGCCAGCAGTAGGGCAGGGACAGGGAGTTCACCCCTCCACTTT. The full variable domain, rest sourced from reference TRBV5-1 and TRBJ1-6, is KAGVTQTPRYLIKTRGQQVTLSCSPISGHRSVSWYQQTPGQGLQFLFEYFSETQRNKGNFPGRFSGRQFSNSRSEMNVSTLELGDSALYLCASSRAGTGSSPLHFGNGTRLTVT.

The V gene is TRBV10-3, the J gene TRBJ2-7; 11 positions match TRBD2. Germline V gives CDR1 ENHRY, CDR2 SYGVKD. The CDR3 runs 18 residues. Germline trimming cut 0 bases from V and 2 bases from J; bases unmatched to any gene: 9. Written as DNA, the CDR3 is TGTGCCATCAGTGAGTCCCCAGCTAGCGGGGGGAAAGCCTACGAGCAGTACTTC. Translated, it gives CAISESPASGGKAYEQYF.

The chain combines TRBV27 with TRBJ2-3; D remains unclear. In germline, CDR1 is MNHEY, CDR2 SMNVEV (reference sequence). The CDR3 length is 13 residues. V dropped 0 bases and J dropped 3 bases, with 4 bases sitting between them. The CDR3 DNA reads TGTGCCAGCAGTTTATCGAGTACAGATACGCAGTATTTT. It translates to CASSLSSTDTQYF.

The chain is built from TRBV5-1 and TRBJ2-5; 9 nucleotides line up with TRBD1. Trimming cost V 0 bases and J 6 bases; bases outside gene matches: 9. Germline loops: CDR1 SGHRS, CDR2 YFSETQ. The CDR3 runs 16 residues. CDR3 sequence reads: CASSLVLTGGAKTQYF. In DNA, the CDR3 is TGCGCCAGCAGCTTGGTCCTTACAGGGGGCGCGAAGACCCAGTACTTC.

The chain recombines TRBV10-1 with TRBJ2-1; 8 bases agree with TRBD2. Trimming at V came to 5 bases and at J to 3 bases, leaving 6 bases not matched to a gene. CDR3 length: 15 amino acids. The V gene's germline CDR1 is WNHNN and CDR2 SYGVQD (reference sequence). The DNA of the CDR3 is TGCGCCAGCAGTTCACAGCGGGAGCGCTACAATGAGCAGTTCTTC. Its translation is CASSSQRERYNEQFF.

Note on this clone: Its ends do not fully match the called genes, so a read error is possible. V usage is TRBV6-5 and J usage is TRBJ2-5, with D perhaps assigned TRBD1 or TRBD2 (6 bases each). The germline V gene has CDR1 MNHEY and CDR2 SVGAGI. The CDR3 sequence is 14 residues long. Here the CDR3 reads CASSYSRGQATQYF. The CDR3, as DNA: TGTGCCAGCAGTTACTCACGGGGGCAAGCGACCCAGTACTTC.

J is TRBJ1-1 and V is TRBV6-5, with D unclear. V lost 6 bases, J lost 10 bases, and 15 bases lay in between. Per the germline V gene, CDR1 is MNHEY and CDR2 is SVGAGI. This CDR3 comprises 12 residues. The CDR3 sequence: CASSALDRIAFF. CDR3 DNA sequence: TGTGCCAGCAGCGCCCTTGATAGGATAGCTTTCTTT.

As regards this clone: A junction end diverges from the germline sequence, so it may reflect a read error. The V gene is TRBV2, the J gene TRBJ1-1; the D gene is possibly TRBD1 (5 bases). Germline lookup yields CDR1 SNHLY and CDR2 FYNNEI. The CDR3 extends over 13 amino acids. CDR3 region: CASREGTNTEAFF. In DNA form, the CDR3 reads TGTGCCAGCAGGGAAGGGACGAACACTGAAGCTTTCTTT.

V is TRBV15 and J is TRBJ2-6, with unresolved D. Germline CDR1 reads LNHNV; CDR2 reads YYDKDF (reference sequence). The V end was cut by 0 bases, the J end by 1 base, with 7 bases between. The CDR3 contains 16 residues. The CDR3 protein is CATSRDAASGANVLTF. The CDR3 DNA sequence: TGTGCCACCAGCAGAGATGCTGCATCTGGGGCCAACGTCCTGACTTTC.

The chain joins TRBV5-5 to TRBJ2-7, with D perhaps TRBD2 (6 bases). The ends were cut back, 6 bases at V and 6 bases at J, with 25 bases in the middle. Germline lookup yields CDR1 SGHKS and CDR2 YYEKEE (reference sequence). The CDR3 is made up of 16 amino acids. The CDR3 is CASTREVGTRGSEQYF. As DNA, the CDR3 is TGTGCCAGCACTAGGGAAGTAGGGACGCGGGGCTCCGAGCAGTACTTC.

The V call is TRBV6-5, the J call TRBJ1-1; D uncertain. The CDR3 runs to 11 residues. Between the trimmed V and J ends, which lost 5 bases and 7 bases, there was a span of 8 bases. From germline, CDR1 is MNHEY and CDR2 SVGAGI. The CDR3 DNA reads TGTGCCAGCAGTAACCTGAATGAAGCTTTCTTT. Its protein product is CASSNLNEAFF.

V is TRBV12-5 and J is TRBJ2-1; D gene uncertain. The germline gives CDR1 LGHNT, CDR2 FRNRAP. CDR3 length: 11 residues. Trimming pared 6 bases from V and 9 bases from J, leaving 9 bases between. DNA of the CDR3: TGTGCTAGTGGCCCGTTACGTGAGCAGTTCTTC. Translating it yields CASGPLREQFF.

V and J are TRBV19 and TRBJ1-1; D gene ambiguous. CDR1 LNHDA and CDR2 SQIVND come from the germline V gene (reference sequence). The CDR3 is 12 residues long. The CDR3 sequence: CVTRGMNTEAFF. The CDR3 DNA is TGTGTCACTCGCGGGATGAACACTGAAGCTTTCTTT.

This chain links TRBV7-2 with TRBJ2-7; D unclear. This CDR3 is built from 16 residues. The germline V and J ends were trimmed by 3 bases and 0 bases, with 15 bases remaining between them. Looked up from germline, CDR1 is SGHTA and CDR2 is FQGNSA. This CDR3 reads CASSLSPQRSSYEQYF. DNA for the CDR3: TGTGCCAGCAGCTTGAGCCCCCAGCGTAGCTCCTACGAGCAGTACTTC.

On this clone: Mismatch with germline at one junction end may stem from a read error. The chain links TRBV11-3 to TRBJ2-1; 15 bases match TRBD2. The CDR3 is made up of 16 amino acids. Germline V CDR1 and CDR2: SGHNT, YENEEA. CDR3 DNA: TGTGTCAGCAGCCCAACGGGACTAGCGGGGGGCGATGAGCAGTTCTTC. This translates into CVSSPTGLAGGDEQFF.

The CDR3 DNA reads as TGTGCCAGCAGCCGACAGGGAAAATCTTCACCCCTCCACTTT. Its protein product is CASSRQGKSSPLHF. The V and J genes are TRBV6-5 and TRBJ1-6; 7 positions agree with TRBD1. This CDR3 region has 14 residues. V lost 6 bases, J lost 9 bases, and 8 bases stayed unmatched. Germline assignment: CDR1 MNHEY and CDR2 SVGAGI.

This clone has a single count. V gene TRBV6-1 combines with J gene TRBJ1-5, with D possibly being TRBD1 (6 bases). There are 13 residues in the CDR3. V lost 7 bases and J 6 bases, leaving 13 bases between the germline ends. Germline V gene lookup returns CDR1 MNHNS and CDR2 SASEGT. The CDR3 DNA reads TGTGCCAGCAACAGGGTAATGGGTCAGCCCCAGCATTTT. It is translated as CASNRVMGQPQHF.

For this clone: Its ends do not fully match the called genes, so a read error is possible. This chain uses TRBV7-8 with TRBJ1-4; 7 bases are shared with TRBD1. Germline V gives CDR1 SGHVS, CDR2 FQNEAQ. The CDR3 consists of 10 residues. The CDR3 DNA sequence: TGTGCCAGCAGCCACCGGGACAGCTCATTT. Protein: CASSHRDSSF.

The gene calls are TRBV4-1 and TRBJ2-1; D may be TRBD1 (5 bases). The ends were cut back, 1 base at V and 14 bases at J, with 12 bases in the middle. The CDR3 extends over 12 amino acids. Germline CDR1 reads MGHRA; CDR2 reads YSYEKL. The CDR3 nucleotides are TGCGCCAGCAGCCAAGGTTCCAGGGTGAAGTTCTTC. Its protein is CASSQGSRVKFF.

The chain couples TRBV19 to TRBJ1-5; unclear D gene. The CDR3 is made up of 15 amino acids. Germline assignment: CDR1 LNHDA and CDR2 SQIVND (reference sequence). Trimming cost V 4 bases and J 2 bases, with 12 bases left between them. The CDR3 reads CASSNAERGNQPQHF. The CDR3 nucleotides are TGTGCCAGTAGTAATGCAGAACGGGGCAATCAGCCCCAGCATTTT. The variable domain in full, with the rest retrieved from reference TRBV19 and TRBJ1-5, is DGGITQSPKYLFRKEGQNVTLSCEQNLNHDAMYWYRQDPGQGLRLIYYSQIVNDFQKGDIAEGYSVSREKKESFPLTVTSAQKNPTAFYLCASSNAERGNQPQHFGDGTRLSIL.

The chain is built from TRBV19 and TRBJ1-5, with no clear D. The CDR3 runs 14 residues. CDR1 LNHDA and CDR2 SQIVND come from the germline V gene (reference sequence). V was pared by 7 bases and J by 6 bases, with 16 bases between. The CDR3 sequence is CASTPGGPSQPQHF. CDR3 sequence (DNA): TGTGCCAGTACCCCCGGAGGCCCTTCTCAGCCCCAGCATTTT.

The CDR3, as DNA: TGTGCCACCCTGGGACAGCACTCCTACAATGAGCAGTTCTTC. Translation: CATLGQHSYNEQFF. The chain combines TRBV6-4 with TRBJ2-1, with 7 bases lining up with TRBD1. The CDR3 sequence is 14 residues long. The V and J ends lost 10 bases and 0 bases, in that order; junction bases with no gene match: 6. The germline CDR1 and CDR2 sequences are MRHNA and SNTAGT.

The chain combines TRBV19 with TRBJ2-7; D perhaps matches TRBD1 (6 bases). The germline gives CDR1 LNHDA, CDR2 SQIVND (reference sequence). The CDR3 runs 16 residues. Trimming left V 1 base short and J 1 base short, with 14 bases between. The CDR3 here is CASSIVGAGASYEQYF. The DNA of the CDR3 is TGTGCCAGTAGTATAGTAGGGGCAGGGGCTTCCTACGAGCAGTACTTC.

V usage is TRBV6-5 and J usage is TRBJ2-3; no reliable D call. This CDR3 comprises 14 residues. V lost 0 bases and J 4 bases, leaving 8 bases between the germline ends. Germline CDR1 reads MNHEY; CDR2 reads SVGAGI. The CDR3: CASSYSFQSDTQYF. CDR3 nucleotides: TGTGCCAGCAGTTACTCGTTCCAGTCAGATACGCAGTATTTT.

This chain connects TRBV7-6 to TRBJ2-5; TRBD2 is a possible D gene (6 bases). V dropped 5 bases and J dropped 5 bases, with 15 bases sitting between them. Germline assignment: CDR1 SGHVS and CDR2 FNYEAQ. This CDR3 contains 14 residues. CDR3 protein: CASSPRRVGETQYF. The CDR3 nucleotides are TGTGCCAGCAGCCCACGGAGGGTGGGGGAGACCCAGTACTTC.

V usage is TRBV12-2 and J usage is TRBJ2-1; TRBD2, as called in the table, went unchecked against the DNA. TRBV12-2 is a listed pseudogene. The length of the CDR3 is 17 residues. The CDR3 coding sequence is TGTGCAAGTCGCTTAGTTAAGCGGGAGATAACAGTAAATGAGCAGTTCTTC. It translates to CASRLVKREITVNEQFF.

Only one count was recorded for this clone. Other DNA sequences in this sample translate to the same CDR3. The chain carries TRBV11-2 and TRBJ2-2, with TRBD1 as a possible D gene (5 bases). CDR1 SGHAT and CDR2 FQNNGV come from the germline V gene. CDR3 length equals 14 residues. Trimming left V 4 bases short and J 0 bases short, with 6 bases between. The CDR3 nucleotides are TGTGCCAGCAGCTCAGGGCCGAACACCGGGGAGCTGTTTTTT. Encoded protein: CASSSGPNTGELFF.